This T cell receptor beta chain was captured in a study of PD-L1 blockade in urothelial cancer. Study-level findings and limits: Pretreatment peripheral blood TCR clonality that fell below the median predicted better survival among the patients studied.

All patients handed over anywhere from 1 to 8 samples, pretreatment and on-treatment. Some clones are missing from TCRdb's copy, which holds only in-frame ones; the method was immunoSEQ multiplex PCR. The sample lists 50,000 to 60,000 clones; roughly 86% were seen once. Germline V gene lookup returns CDR1 SGHVS and CDR2 FQNEAQ. The CDR3 totals 11 residues. The V and J ends lost 4 bases and 14 bases respectively, with 14 bases between them. Concerning this clone: Its specificity is unknown.

The genes are TRBV7-8 and TRBJ2-5, with a tentative D call TRBD1 (6 bases). The receptor's source is a man in his forties or fifties with urothelial cancer. Here the sequenced sample was PBMCs, taken around atezolizumab (anti-PD-L1) treatment. The CDR3 DNA sequence: TGTGCCAGCAGCTCAGGACAGTCGTTATACTTC. This encodes CASSSGQSLYF.